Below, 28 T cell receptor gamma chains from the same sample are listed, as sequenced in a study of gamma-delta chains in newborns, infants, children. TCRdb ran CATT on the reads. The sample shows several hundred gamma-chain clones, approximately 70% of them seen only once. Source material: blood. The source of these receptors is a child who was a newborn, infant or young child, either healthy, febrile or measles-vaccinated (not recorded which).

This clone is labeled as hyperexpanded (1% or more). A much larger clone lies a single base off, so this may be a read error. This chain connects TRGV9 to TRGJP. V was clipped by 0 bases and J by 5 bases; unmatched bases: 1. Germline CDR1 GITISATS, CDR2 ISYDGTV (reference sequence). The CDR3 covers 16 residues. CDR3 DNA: TGTGCCTTGTGGGAGGTGAAAGAGTTGGGCAAAAAAATCAAGGTATTT. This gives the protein CALWEVKELGKKIKVF.

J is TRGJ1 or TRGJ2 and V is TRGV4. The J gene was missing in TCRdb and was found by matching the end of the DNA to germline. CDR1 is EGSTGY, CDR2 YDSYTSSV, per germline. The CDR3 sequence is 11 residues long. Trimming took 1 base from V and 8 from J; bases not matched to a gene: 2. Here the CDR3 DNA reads TGTGCCACCTGGGATGGTCATAAGAAACTCTTT. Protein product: CATWDGHKKLF.

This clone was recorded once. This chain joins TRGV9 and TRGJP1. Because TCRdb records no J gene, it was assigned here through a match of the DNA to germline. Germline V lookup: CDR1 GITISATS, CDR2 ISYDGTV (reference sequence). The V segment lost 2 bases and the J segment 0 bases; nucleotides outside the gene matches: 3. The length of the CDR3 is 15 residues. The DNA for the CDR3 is TGTGCCTTGTGGGAGGCCCATACCACTGGTTGGTTCAAGATATTT. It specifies CALWEAHTTGWFKIF.

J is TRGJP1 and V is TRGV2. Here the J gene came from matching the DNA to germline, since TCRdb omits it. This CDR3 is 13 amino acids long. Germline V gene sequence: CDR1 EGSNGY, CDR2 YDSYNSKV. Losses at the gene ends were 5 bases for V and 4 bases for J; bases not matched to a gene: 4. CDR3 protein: CATWVLTGWFKIF. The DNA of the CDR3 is TGTGCCACCTGGGTCCTCACTGGTTGGTTCAAGATATTT.

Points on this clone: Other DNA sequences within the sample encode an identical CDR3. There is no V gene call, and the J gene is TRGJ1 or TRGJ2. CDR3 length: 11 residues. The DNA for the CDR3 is TGTGCCACCTGGGACGGGCCGAAGAAACTCTTT. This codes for CATWDGPKKLF.

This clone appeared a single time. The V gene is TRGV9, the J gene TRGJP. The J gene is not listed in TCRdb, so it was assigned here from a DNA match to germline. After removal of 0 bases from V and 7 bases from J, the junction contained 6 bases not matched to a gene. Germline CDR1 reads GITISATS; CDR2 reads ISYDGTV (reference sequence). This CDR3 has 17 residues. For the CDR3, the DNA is TGTGCCTTGTGGGAGGTGCCAGCGGAGTTGGGCAAAAAAATCAAGGTATTT. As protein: CALWEVPAELGKKIKVF.

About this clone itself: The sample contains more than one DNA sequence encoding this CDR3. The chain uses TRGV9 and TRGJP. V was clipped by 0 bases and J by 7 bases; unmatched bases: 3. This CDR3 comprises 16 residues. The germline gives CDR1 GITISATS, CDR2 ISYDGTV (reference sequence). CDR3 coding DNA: TGTGCCTTGTGGGAGGTGCGCGAGTTGGGCAAAAAAATCAAGGTATTT. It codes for CALWEVRELGKKIKVF.

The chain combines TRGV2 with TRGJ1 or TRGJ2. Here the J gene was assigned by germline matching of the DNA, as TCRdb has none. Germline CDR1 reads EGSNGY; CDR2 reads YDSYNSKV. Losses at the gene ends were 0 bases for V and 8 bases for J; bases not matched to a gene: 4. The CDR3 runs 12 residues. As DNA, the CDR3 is TGTGCCACCTGGGACGGGCCCCATAAGAAACTCTTT. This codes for CATWDGPHKKLF.

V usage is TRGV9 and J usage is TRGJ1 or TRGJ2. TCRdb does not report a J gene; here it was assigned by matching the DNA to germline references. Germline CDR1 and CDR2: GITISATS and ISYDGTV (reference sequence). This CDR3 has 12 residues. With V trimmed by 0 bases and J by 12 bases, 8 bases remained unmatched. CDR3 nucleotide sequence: TGTGCCTTGTGGGAGGTGCGCGGTAGGAAACTCTTT. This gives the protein CALWEVRGRKLF.

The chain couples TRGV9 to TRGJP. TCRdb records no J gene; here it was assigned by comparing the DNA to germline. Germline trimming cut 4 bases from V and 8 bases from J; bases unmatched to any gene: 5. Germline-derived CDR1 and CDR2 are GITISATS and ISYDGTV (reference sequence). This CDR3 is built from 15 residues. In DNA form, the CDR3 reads TGTGCCTTGTGGGAACCGAAGTTGGGCAAAAAAATCAAGGTATTT. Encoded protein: CALWEPKLGKKIKVF.

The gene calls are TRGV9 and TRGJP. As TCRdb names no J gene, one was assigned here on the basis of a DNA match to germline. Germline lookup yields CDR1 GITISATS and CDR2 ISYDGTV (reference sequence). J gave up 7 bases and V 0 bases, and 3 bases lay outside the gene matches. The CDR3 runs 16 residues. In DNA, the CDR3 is TGTGCCTTGTGGGAGGTGTACGAGTTGGGCAAAAAAATCAAGGTATTT. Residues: CALWEVYELGKKIKVF.

Here the CDR3 DNA reads TGTGCCTTGTGGGAGGTGGGTGGAGAGTTGGGCAAAAAAATCAAGGTATTT. It translates to CALWEVGGELGKKIKVF. The V call is TRGV9, the J call TRGJP. In the absence of a J gene in TCRdb, the DNA was matched to germline to assign it here. J gave up 6 bases and V 0 bases, and 5 bases lay outside the gene matches. Germline V gene data show CDR1 as GITISATS and CDR2 as ISYDGTV (reference sequence). This CDR3 contains 17 residues.

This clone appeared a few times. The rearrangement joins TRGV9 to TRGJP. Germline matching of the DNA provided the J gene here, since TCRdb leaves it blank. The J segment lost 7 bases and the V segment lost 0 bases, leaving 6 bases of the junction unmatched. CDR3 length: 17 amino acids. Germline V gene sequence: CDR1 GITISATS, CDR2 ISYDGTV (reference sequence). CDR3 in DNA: TGTGCCTTGTGGGAGGTGCAATCGGAGTTGGGCAAAAAAATCAAGGTATTT. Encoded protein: CALWEVQSELGKKIKVF.

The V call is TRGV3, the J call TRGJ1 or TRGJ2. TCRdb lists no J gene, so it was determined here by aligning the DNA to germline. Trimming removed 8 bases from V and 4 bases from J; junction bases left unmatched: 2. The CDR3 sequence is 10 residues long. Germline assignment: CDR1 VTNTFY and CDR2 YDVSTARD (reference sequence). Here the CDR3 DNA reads TGTGCCACCTCCTATTATAAGAAACTCTTT. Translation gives CATSYYKKLF.

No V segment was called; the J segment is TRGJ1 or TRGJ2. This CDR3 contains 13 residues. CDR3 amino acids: CATWDGQDYKKLF. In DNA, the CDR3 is TGTGCCACCTGGGACGGGCAGGATTATAAGAAACTCTTT.

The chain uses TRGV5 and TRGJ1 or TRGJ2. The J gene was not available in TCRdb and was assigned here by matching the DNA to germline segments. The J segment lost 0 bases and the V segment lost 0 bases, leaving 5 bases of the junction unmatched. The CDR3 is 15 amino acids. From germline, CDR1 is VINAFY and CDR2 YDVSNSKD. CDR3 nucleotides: TGTGCCACCTGGGACAGGCCGACGAATTATTATAAGAAACTCTTT. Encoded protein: CATWDRPTNYYKKLF.

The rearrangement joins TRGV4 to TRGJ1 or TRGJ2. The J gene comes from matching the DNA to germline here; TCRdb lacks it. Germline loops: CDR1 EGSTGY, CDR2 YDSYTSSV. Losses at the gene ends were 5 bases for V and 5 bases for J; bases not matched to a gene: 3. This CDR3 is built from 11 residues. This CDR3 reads CATWGDYKKLF. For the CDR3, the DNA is TGTGCCACCTGGGGTGATTATAAGAAACTCTTT.

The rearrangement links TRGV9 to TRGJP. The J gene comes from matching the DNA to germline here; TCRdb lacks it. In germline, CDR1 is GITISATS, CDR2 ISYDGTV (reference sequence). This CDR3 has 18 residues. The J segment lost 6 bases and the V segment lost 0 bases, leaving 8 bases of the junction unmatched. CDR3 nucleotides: TGTGCCTTGTGGGAGGTGCAGTCCCCAGAGTTGGGCAAAAAAATCAAGGTATTT. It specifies CALWEVQSPELGKKIKVF.

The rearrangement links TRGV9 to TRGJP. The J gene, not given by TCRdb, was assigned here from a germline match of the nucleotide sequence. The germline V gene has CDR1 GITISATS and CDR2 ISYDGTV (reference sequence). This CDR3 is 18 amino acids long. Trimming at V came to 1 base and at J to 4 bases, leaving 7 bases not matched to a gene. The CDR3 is CALWEVKTQELGKKIKVF. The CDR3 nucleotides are TGTGCCTTGTGGGAGGTAAAGACTCAAGAGTTGGGCAAAAAAATCAAGGTATTT.

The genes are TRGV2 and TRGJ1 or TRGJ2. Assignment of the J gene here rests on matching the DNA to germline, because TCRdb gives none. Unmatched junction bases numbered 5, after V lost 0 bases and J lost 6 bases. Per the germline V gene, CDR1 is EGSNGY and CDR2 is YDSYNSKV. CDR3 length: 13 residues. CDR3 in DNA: TGTGCCACCTGGGACGGGCAGGGTTATAAGAAACTCTTT. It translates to CATWDGQGYKKLF.

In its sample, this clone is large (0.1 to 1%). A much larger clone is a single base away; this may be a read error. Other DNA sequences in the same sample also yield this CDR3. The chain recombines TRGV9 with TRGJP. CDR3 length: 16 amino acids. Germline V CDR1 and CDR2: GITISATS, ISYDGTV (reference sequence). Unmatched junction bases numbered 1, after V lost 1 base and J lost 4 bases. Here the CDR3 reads CALWEVQELGKKIKVF. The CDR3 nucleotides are TGTGCCTTGTGGGAGGTTCAAGAGTTGGGCAAAAAAATCAAGGTATTT.

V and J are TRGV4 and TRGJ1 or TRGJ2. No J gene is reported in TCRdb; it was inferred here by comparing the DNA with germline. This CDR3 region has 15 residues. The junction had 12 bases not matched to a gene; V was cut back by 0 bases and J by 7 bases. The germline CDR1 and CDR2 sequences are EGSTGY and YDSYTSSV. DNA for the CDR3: TGTGCCACCTGGGATGGGCCCCTAGGGGGCTATAAGAAACTCTTT. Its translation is CATWDGPLGGYKKLF.

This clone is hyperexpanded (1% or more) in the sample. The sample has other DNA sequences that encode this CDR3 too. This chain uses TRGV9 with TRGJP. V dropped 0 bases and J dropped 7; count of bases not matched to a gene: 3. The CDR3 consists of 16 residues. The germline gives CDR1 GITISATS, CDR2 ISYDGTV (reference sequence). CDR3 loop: CALWEVRELGKKIKVF. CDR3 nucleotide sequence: TGTGCCTTGTGGGAGGTGCGGGAGTTGGGCAAAAAAATCAAGGTATTT.

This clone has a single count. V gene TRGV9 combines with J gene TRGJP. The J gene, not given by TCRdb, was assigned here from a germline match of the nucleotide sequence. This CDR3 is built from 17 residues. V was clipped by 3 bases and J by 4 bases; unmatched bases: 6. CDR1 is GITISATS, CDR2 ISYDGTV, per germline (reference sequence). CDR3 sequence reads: CALWEHRQELGKKIKVF. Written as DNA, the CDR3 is TGTGCCTTGTGGGAGCACCGACAAGAGTTGGGCAAAAAAATCAAGGTATTT.

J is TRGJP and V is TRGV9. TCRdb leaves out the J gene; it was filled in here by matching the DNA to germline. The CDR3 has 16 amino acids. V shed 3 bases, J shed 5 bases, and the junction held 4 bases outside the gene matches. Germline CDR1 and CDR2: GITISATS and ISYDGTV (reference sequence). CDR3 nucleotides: TGTGCCTTGTGGGAGCATAAAGAGTTGGGCAAAAAAATCAAGGTATTT. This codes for CALWEHKELGKKIKVF.

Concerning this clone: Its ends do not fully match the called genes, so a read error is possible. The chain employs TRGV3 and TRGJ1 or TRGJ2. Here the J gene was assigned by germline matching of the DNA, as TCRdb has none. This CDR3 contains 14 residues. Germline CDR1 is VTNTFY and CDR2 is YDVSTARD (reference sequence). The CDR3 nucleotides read TGTGCCAACTGGGACAGGCCGGGAAACCAGAGGAAACTCTTT. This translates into CANWDRPGNQRKLF.

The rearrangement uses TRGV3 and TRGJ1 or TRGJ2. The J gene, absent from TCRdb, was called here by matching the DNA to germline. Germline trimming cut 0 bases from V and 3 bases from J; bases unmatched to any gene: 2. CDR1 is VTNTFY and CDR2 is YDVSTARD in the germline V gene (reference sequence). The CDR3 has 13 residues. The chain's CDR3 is CATWDRPYYKKLF. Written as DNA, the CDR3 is TGTGCCACCTGGGACAGGCCTTATTATAAGAAACTCTTT.

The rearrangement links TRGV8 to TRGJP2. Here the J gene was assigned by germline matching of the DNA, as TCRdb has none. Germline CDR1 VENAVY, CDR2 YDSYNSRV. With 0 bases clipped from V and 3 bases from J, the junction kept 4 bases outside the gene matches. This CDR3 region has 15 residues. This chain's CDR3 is CATWDRRGSDWIKTF. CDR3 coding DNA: TGTGCCACCTGGGATAGGCGGGGTAGTGATTGGATCAAGACGTTT.